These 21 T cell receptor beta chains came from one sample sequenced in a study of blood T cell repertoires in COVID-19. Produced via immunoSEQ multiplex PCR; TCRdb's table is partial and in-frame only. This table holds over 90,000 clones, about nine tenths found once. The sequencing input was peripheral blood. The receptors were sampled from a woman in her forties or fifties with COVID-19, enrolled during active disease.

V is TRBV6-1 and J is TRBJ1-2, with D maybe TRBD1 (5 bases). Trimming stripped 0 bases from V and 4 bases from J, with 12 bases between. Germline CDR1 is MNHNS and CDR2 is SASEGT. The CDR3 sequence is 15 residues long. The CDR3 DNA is TGTGCCAGCAGTGAAGCAGATGGGGGGTCCTATGGCTACACCTTC. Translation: CASSEADGGSYGYTF.

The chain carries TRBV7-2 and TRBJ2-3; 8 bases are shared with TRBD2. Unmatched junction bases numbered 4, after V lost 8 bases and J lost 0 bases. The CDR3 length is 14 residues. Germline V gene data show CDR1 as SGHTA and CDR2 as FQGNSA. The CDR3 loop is CASARTSSTDTQYF. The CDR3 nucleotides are TGTGCCAGCGCCCGGACTAGCAGCACAGATACGCAGTATTTT.

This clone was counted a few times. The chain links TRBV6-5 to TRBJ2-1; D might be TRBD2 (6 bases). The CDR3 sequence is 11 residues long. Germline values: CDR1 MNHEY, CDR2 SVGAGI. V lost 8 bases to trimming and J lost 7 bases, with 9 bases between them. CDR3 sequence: CASREWNEQFF. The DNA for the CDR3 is TGTGCCAGCCGGGAGTGGAATGAGCAGTTCTTC.

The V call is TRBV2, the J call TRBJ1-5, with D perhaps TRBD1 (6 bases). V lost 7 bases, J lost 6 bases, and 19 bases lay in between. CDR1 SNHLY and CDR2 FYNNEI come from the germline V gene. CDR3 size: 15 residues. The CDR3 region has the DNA TGTGCCAGCACCCCAGTAGGGGGTGCGCGTCAGCCCCAGCATTTT. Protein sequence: CASTPVGGARQPQHF. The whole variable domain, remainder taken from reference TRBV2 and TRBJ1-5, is EPEVTQTPSHQVTQMGQEVILRCVPISNHLYFYWYRQILGQKVEFLVSFYNNEISEKSEIFDDQFSVERPDGSNFTLKIRSTKLEDSAMYFCASTPVGGARQPQHFGDGTRLSIL.

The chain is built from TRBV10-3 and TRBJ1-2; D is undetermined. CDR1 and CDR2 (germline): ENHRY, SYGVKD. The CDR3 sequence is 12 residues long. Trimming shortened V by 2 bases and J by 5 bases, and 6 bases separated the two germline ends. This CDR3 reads CAISEREYGYTF. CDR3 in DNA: TGTGCCATCAGTGAGAGGGAGTATGGCTACACCTTC.

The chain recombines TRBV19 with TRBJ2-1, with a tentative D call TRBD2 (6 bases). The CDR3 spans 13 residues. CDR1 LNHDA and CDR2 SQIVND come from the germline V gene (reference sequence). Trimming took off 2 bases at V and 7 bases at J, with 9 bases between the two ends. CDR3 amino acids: CASSILGRNEQFF. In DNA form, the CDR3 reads TGTGCCAGTAGTATACTAGGGAGGAATGAGCAGTTCTTC.

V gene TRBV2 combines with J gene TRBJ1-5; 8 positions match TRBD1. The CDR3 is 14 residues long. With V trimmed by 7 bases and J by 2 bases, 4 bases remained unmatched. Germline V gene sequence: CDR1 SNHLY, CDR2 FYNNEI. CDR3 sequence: CASTEDRGNQPQHF. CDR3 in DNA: TGTGCCAGCACCGAGGACAGGGGCAATCAGCCCCAGCATTTT.

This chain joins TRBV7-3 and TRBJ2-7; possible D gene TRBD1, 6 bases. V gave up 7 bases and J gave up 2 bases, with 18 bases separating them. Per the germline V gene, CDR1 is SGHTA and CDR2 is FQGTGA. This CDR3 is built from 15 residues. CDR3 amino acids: CASMRSWDTTYEQYF. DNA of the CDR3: TGTGCCAGCATGCGATCCTGGGACACTACCTACGAGCAGTACTTC.

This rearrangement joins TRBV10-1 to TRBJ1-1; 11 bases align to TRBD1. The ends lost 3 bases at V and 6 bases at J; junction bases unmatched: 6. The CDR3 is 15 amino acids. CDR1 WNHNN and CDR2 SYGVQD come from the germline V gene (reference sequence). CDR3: CASSDEDRGQAEAFF. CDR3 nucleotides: TGCGCCAGCAGTGATGAGGACAGGGGGCAAGCTGAAGCTTTCTTT.

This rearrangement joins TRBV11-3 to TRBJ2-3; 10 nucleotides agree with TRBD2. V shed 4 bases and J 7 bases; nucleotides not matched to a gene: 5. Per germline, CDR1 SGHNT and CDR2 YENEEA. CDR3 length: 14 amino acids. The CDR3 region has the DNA TGTGCCAGCAGCTATTCTAGCGGGGGACATACGCAGTATTTT. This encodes CASSYSSGGHTQYF. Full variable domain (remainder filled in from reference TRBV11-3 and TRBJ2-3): EAGVVQSPRYKIIEKKQPVAFWCNPISGHNTLYWYLQNLGQGPELLIRYENEEAVDDSQLPKDRFSAERLKGVDSTLKIQPAELGDSAVYLCASSYSSGGHTQYFGPGTRLTVL.

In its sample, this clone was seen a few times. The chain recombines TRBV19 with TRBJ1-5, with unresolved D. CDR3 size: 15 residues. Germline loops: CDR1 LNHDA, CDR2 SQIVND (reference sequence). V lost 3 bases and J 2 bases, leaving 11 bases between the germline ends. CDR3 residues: CASSMFSGGNQPQHF. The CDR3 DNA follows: TGTGCCAGTAGTATGTTCTCCGGGGGCAATCAGCCCCAGCATTTT.

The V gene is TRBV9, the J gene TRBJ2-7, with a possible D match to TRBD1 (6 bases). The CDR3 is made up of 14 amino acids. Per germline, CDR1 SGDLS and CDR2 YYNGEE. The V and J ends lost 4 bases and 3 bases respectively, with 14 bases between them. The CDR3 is CASSTRDTVYEQYF. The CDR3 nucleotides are TGTGCCAGCAGCACCCGGGACACGGTCTACGAGCAGTACTTC.

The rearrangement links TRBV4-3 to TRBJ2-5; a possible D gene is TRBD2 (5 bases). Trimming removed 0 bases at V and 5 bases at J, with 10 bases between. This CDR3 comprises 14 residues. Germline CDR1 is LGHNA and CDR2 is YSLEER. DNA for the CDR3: TGCGCCAGCAGCCAAGAACCGGGGTTTGAGACCCAGTACTTC. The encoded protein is CASSQEPGFETQYF.

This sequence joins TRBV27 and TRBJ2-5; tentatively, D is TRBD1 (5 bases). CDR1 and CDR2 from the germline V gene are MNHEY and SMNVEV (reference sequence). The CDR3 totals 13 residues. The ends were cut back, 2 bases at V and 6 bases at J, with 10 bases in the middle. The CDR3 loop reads CASSLRREQTQYF. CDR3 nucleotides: TGTGCCAGCAGTTTACGCAGGGAACAGACCCAGTACTTC.

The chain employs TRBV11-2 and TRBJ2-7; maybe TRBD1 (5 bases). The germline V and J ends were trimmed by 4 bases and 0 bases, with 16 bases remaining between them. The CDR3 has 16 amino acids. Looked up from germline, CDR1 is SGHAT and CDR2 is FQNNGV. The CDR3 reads CASSSLKGRFSYEQYF. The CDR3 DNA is TGTGCCAGCAGCTCATTAAAGGGGCGATTCTCCTACGAGCAGTACTTC.

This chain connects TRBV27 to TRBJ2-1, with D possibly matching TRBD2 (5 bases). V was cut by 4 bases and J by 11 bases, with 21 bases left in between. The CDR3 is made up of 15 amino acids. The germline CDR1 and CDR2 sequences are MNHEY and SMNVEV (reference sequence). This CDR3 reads CASSSYSERQLKQFF. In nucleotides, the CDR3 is TGTGCCAGCAGTTCTTATAGCGAACGACAATTAAAGCAGTTCTTC.

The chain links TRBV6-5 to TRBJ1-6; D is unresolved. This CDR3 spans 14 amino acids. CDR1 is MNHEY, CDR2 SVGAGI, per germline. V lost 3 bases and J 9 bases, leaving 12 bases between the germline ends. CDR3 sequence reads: CASSYGELGSPLHF. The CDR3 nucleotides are TGTGCCAGCAGTTATGGGGAGTTGGGTTCACCCCTCCACTTT.

CDR3 DNA sequence: TGTGCCAGCAGTGCTCCCCCGGGACAGGGAACCTACGAGCAGTACTTC. It codes for CASSAPPGQGTYEQYF. This sequence joins TRBV6-2 or TRBV6-3 and TRBJ2-7; 9 nucleotides line up with TRBD1. The CDR3 extends over 16 amino acids. The trim removed 5 bases at V and 2 bases at J, leaving 10 bases unmatched. Germline lookup yields CDR1 MNHEY and CDR2 SVGEGT.

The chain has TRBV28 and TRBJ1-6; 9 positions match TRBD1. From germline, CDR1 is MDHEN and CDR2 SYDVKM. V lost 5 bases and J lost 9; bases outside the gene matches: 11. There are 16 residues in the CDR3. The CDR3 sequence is CASSLAGTGSRSPLHF. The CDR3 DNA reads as TGTGCCAGCAGTCTCGCCGGGACAGGGAGTCGTTCACCCCTCCACTTT.

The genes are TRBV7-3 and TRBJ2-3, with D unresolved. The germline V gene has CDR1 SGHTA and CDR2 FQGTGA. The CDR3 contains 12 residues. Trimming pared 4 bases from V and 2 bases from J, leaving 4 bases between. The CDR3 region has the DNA TGTGCCAGCAGCTCCCACACAGATACGCAGTATTTT. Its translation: CASSSHTDTQYF.

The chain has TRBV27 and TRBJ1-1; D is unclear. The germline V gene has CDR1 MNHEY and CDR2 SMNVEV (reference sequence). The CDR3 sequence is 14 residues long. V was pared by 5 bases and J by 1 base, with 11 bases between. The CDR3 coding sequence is TGTGCCAGCAGTCAACTGAGGCAGAACACTGAAGCTTTCTTT. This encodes CASSQLRQNTEAFF.